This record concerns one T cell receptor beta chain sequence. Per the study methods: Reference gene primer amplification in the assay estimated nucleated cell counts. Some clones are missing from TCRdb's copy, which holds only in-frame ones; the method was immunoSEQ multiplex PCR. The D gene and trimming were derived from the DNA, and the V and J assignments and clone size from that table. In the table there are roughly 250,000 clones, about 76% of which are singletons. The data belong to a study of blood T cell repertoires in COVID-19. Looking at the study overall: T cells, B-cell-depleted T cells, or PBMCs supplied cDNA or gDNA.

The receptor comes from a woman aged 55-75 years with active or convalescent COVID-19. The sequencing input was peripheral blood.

CDR3 sequence (DNA): TGTGCCAGCAGTTTATATGTGGGGGCCGGTGAAAAACTGTTTTTT. It translates to CASSLYVGAGEKLFF. V gene TRBV28 combines with J gene TRBJ1-4, with D perhaps matching TRBD1 (6 bases). Germline loops: CDR1 MDHEN, CDR2 SYDVKM. With 1 base removed from V and 7 bases from J, the gap between germline ends came to 13 bases. This CDR3 has 15 residues. The full variable domain, rest sourced from reference TRBV28 and TRBJ1-4, is DVKVTQSSRYLVKRTGEKVFLECVQDMDHENMFWYRQDPGLGLRLIYFSYDVKMKEKGDIPEGYSVSREKKERFSLILESASTNQTSMYLCASSLYVGAGEKLFFGSGTQLSVL.